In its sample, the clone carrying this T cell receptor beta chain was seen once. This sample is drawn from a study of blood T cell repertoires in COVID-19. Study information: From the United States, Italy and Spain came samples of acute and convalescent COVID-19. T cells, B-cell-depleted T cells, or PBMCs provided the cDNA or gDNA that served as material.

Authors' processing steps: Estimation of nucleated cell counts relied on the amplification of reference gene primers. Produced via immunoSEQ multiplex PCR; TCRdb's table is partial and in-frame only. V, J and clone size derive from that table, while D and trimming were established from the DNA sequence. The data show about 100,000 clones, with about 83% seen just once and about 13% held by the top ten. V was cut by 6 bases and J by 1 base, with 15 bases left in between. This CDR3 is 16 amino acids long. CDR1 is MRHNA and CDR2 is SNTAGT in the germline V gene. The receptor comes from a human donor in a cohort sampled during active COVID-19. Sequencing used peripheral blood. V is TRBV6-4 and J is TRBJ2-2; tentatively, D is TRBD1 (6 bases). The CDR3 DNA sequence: TGTGCCAGCAGGGACGCCAACAGGGAGAACACCGGGGAGCTGTTTTTT. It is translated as CASRDANRENTGELFF.